Below, one T cell receptor beta chain is given with its context. The data were taken from a study of T cells in Graves' hyperthyroidism and ophthalmopathy. Germline values: CDR1 SNHLY, CDR2 FYNNEI. V gave up 2 bases and J gave up 1 base; unmatched junction bases: 6. CDR3 length equals 17 residues. Amplification of TCR beta CDR3 regions used RNA as the template. HTBI primers were employed in a first-round RT-PCR of the TCR CDR3. TCRdb re-derived calls from the multiplex PCR reads in MiXCR, one entry per CDR3 protein. Among 300,000 to 450,000 distinct CDR3 sequences listed, approximately 15% were seen once.

Sample: blood. V and J are TRBV2 and TRBJ1-4; 8 bases align to TRBD1. The receptor's source is a woman between 18 and 29 years old with Graves' hyperthyroidism that later progressed to Graves' ophthalmopathy. CDR3 residues: CASSEWTGWGTNEKLFF. CDR3 nucleotide sequence: TGTGCCAGCAGTGAATGGACAGGGTGGGGAACTAATGAAAAACTGTTTTTT.